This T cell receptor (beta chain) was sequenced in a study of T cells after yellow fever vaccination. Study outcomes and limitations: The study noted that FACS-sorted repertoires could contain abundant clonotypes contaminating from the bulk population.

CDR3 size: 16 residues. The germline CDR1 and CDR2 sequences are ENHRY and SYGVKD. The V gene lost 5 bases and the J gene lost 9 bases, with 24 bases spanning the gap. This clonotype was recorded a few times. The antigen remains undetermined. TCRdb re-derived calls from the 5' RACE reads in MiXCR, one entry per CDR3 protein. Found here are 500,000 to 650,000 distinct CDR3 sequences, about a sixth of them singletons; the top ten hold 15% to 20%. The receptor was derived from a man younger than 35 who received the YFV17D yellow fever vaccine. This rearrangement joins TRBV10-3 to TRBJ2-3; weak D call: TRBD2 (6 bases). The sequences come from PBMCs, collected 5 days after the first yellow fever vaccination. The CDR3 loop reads CAISLRSGRPAGTQYF. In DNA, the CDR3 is TGTGCCATCAGTCTCCGCAGCGGGCGGCCCGCAGGAACGCAGTATTTT.